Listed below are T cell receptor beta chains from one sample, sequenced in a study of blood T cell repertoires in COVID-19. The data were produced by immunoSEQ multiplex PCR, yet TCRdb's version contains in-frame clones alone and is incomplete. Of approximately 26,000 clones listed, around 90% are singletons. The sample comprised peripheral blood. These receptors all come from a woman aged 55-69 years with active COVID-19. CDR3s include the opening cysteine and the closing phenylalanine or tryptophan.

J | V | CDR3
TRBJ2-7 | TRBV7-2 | CASSLGHRGLEQYF
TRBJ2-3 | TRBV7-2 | CASSPEYSGRKTDTQYF
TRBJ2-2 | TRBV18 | CASSPTDGGITGELFF
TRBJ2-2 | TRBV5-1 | CASSLAGAAQELFF
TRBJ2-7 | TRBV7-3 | CASRSSEGEQYF
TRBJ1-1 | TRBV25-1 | CASRTGGSTEAFF
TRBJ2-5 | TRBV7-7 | CASSPTGMETQYF
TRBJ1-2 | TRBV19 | CASSPHTEVNYGYTF
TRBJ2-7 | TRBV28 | CASNPGGLGLGYEQYF
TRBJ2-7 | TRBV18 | CASSPRTGQGFQYF
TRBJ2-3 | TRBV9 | CASSSPGIISSTDTQYF
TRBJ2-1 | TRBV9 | CASSITGISYNEQFF
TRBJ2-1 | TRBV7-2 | CASSLISTGGSGTSNEQFF